Listed below are T cell receptor beta chains from one sample, sequenced in a study of beta chain features in type 1 diabetes. Only in-frame clones appear in the TCRdb table, and some are missing; sequencing was by immunoSEQ multiplex PCR. The repertoire has about 150,000 clones, roughly 9% of them found once; the top ten carry 0.7%. The sample was central memory CD4+ T cells from blood. The receptors originated from a woman in her thirties with type 1 diabetes. CDR3s include the opening cysteine and the closing phenylalanine or tryptophan. The order of the fields is J gene, D gene, V gene, clone size, CDR3 protein, CDR3 DNA. D genes are given only for firm matches. For some rows the clone size is stated as once, few or many, or as a class when expanded; others skip it.

TRBJ2-7	TRBD2	TRBV4-1	-	CASSQGGGGTIYEQYF	TGCGCCAGCAGCCAAGGCGGGGGGGGAACGATCTACGAGCAGTACTTC
TRBJ2-7	-	TRBV7-2	-	CASSLAYGSGNEQYF	TGTGCCAGCAGCTTAGCTTATGGTAGCGGAAACGAGCAGTACTTC
TRBJ2-3	-	TRBV5-4	-	CASSQSYGGDPQYF	TGTGCCAGCAGCCAGTCCTACGGGGGTGATCCGCAGTATTTT
TRBJ1-1	TRBD1	TRBV27	-	CASSTLTGSNTEAFF	TGTGCCAGCAGTACACTGACAGGGTCGAACACTGAAGCTTTCTTT
TRBJ1-4	-	TRBV27	few	CASSGSRLNEKLFF	TGTGCCAGCAGTGGATCTCGACTTAATGAAAAACTGTTTTTT
TRBJ2-1	TRBD2	TRBV27	few	CASSFTSSGIFNEQFF	TGTGCCAGCAGTTTTACCTCTAGCGGGATTTTCAATGAGCAGTTCTTC
TRBJ2-7	-	TRBV15	few	CATRKPGLDYEQYF	TGTGCCACCAGGAAGCCGGGACTGGACTACGAGCAGTACTTC
TRBJ2-7	TRBD2	TRBV7-3	-	CASSKGTSTGEQYF	TGTGCCAGCAGCAAAGGGACTAGTACGGGCGAGCAGTACTTC
TRBJ2-2	-	TRBV27	few	CASSRDTLHTGELFF	TGTGCCAGCAGCCGGGACACCTTACACACCGGGGAGCTGTTTTTT
TRBJ2-7	TRBD2	TRBV5-1	few	CASSLAMRTSGEQYF	TGCGCCAGCAGCTTGGCTATGCGGACTAGCGGCGAGCAGTACTTC
TRBJ2-5	TRBD1	TRBV5-4	few	CASSLGTGARGTQYF	TGTGCCAGCAGCTTGGGGACAGGGGCGAGGGGGACCCAGTACTTC
TRBJ1-4	-	TRBV9	-	CASSEGSGTLNEKLFF	TGTGCCAGCAGCGAGGGGTCCGGGACACTTAATGAAAAACTGTTTTTT
TRBJ2-2	TRBD1	TRBV27	-	CASSPTGGTGELFF	TGTGCCAGCAGTCCTACAGGGGGCACCGGGGAGCTGTTTTTT
TRBJ2-7	TRBD2	TRBV4-2	-	CASSPALAGEGYEQYF	TGTGCCAGCAGCCCCGCACTAGCGGGAGAAGGGTACGAGCAGTACTTC
TRBJ2-1	-	TRBV5-1	-	CASSLDLNRDEQFF	TGCGCCAGCAGCTTGGACCTCAACCGGGATGAGCAGTTCTTC
TRBJ2-5	-	TRBV7-6	-	CASSPGGLNVETQYF	TGTGCCAGCAGCCCCGGGGGATTGAACGTGGAGACCCAGTACTTC
TRBJ1-1	-	TRBV7-9	few	CASSLSPGSMNTEAFF	TGTGCCAGCAGCTTAAGCCCAGGATCGATGAACACTGAAGCTTTCTTT